Below, 4 T cell receptor beta chains from the same sample are listed, as sequenced in a study of blood T cell repertoires in COVID-19. Measured with immunoSEQ multiplex PCR; TCRdb has only the in-frame clones, and not every one. This sample has 90,000 to 100,000 clones; around 85% occur once, and the top ten carry 35% to 45%. Material: peripheral blood. All receptors derive from a man older than 75 with acute or convalescent COVID-19.

V usage is TRBV4-1 and J usage is TRBJ2-7; possible D gene TRBD2, 6 bases. The CDR3 runs 15 residues. The V end was cut by 2 bases, the J end by 2 bases, with 13 bases between. Per the germline V gene, CDR1 is MGHRA and CDR2 is YSYEKL. CDR3 DNA: TGCGCCAGCAGCCAATCCGAGACTAGAACCTACGAGCAGTACTTC. Translated: CASSQSETRTYEQYF.

V is TRBV30 and J is TRBJ2-7, with D maybe TRBD1 (5 bases). The V gene's germline CDR1 is GTSNPN and CDR2 SVGIG (reference sequence). The CDR3 spans 12 residues. The V end lost 2 bases, the J end lost 3 bases, and 8 bases lay between the germline ends. This chain's CDR3 is CAWSPTGYEQYF. CDR3 coding DNA: TGTGCCTGGAGTCCAACAGGCTACGAGCAGTACTTC.

The chain couples TRBV2 to TRBJ2-1; 7 bases are a match to TRBD2. The CDR3 contains 14 residues. With V trimmed by 4 bases and J by 5 bases, 5 bases remained unmatched. Germline CDR1 and CDR2: SNHLY and FYNNEI. The CDR3 region has the DNA TGTGCCAGCAGTGCGGGACTACCAGACAATGAGCAGTTCTTC. Translation: CASSAGLPDNEQFF.

The chain is built from TRBV7-9 and TRBJ1-1; D unclear. From germline, CDR1 is SEHNR and CDR2 FQNEAQ (reference sequence). The CDR3 loop spans 14 amino acids. The V end lost 4 bases, the J end lost 1 base, and 10 bases lay between the germline ends. The CDR3 loop is CASSSDFANTEAFF. CDR3 sequence (DNA): TGTGCCAGCAGCTCAGATTTCGCGAACACTGAAGCTTTCTTT.